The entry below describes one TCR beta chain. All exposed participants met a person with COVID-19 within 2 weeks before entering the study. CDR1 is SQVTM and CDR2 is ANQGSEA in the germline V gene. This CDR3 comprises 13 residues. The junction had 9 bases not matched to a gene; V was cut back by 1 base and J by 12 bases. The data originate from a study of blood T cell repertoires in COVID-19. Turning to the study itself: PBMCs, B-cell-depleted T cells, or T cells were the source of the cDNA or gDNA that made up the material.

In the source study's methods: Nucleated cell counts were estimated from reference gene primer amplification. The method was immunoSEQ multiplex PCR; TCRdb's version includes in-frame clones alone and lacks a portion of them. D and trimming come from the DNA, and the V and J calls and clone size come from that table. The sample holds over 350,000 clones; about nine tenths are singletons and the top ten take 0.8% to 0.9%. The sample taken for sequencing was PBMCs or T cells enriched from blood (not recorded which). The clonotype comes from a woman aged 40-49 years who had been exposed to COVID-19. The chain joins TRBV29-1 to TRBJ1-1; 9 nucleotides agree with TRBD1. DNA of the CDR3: TGCAGCGTTGAAGGCCGGACAGGGGCTCAGCCTTTCTTT. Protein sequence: CSVEGRTGAQPFF.